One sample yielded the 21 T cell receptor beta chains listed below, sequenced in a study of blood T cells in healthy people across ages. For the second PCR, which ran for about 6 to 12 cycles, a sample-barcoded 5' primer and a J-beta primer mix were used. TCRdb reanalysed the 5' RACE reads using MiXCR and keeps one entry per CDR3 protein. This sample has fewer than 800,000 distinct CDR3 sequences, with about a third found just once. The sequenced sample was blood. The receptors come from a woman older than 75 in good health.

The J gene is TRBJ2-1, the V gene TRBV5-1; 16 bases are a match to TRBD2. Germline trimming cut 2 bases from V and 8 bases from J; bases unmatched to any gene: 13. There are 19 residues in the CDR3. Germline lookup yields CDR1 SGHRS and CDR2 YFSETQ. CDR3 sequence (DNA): TGCGCCAGCAGCTTCTTTCCCGGGACTAGCGGGGGGGCTTACGATGAGCAGTTCTTC. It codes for CASSFFPGTSGGAYDEQFF.

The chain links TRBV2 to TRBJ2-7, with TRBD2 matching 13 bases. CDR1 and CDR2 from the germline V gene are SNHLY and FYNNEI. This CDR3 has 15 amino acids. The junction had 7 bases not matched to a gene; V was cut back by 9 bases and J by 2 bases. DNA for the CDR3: TGTGCCAGTACGACTAGCGGGGGGTCTACCTACGAGCAGTACTTC. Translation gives CASTTSGGSTYEQYF.

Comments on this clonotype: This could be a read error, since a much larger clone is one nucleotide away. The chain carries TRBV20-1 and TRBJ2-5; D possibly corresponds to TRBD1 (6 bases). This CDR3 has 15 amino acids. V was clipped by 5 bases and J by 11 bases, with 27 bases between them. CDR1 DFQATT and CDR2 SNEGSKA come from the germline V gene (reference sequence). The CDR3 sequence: CSAYQGLGSYNEQYF. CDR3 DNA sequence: TGCAGTGCTTATCAGGGGCTGGGGTCCTACAATGAGCAGTACTTC.

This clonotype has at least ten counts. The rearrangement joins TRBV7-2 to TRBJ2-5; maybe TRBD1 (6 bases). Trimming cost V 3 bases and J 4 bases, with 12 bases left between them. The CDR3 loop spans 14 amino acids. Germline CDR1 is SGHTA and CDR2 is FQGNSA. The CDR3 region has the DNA TGTGCCAGCAGCTTCCGGGGCAGGGGAGAGACCCAGTACTTC. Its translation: CASSFRGRGETQYF.

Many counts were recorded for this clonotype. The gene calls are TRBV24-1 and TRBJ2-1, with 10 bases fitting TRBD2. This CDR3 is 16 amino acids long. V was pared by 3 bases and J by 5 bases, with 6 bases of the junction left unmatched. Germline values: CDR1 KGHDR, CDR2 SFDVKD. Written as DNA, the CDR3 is TGTGCCACCAGTGATCGAGCGGGGGGGCCTCACAATGAGCAGTTCTTC. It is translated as CATSDRAGGPHNEQFF.

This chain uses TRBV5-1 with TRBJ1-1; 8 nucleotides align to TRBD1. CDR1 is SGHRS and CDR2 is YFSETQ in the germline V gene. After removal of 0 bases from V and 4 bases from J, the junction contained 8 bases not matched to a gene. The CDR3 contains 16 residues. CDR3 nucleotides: TGCGCCAGCAGCTTGGAGGCAGGGGGCTTTGGCACTGAAGCTTTCTTT. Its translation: CASSLEAGGFGTEAFF.

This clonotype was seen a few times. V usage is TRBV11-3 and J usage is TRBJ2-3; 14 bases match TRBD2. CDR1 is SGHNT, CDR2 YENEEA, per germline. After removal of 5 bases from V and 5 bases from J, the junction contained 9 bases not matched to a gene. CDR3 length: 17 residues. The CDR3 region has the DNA TGTGCCAGCAGCCTCGGACTAGCGGGGGGCCCGGGAGATACGCAGTATTTT. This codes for CASSLGLAGGPGDTQYF.

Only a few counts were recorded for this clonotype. The CDR3 region is CSVLTGGSYEQYF. In DNA, the CDR3 is TGCAGCGTTCTGACAGGGGGCTCCTACGAGCAGTACTTC. The V and J genes are TRBV29-1 and TRBJ2-7, with 9 bases fitting TRBD1. Germline CDR1 reads SQVTM; CDR2 reads ANQGSEA. V dropped 5 bases and J dropped 0; count of bases not matched to a gene: 2. The CDR3 is 13 residues long.

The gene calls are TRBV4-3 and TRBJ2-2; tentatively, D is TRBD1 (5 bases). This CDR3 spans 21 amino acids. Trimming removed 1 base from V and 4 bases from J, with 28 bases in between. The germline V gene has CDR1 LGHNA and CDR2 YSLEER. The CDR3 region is CASSQARRTRLWQGGTGELFF. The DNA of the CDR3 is TGCGCCAGCAGCCAAGCCCGTCGCACCAGGCTGTGGCAGGGTGGCACCGGGGAGCTGTTTTTT.

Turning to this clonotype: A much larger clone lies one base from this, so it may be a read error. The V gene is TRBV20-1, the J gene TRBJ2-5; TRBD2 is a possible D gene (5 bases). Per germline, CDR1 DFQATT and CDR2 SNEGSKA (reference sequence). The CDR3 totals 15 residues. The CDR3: CSAIIAASGKEAQYF. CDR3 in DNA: TGCAGTGCTATAATCGCGGCGAGCGGAAAAGAGGCCCAGTACTTC.

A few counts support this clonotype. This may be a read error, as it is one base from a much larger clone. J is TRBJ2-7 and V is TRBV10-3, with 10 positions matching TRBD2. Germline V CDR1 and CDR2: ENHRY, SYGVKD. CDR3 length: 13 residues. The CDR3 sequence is CTSGRDPSGEQYF. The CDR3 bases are TGTACCAGCGGGAGGGACCCGAGCGGCGAGCAGTACTTC.

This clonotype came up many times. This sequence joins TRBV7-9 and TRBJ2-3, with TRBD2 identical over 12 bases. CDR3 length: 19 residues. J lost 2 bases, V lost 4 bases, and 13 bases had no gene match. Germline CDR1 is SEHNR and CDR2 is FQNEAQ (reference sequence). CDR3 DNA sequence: TGTGCCAGCAGCTCCCCGACTAGCGGGGGAGGAGAAATCACAGATACGCAGTATTTT. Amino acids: CASSSPTSGGGEITDTQYF.

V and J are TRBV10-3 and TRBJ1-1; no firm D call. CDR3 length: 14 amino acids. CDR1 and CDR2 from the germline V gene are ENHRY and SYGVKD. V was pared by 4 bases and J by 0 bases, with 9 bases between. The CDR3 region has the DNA TGTGCCATCAGTGCGGATGGAATGAACACTGAAGCTTTCTTT. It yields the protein CAISADGMNTEAFF.

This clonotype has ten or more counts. CDR3 sequence reads: CASLPGGGIGLKPQHF. The CDR3 DNA reads as TGTGCCAGCCTACCAGGGGGCGGAATCGGACTCAAGCCCCAGCATTTT. This rearrangement joins TRBV6-2 or TRBV6-3 to TRBJ1-5; 8 nucleotides agree with TRBD1. The CDR3 totals 16 residues. Per germline, CDR1 MNHEY and CDR2 SVGEGT. Trimming cost V 8 bases and J 8 bases; bases outside gene matches: 17.

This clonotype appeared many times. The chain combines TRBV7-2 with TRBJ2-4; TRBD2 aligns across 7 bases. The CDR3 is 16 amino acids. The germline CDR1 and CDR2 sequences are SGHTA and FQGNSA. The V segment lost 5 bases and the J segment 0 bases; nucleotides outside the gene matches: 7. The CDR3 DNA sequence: TGTGCCAGCAGCCTCCGGACGGGGGGAGCCAAAAACATTCAGTACTTC. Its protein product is CASSLRTGGAKNIQYF.

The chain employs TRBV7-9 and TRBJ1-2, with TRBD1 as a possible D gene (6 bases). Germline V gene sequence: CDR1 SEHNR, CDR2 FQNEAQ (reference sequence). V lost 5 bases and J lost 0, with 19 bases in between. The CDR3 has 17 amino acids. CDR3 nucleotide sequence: TGTGCCAGCAGCACCGACAGGCCGTATCAAGCTAACTATGGCTACACCTTC. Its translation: CASSTDRPYQANYGYTF.

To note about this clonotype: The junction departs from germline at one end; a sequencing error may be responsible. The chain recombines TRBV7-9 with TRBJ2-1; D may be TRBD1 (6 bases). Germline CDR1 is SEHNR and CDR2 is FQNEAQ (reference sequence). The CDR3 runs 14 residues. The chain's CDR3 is CANSSSRTDNEQFF. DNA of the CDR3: TGTGCCAACAGCTCCTCGAGGACAGACAATGAGCAGTTTTTC.

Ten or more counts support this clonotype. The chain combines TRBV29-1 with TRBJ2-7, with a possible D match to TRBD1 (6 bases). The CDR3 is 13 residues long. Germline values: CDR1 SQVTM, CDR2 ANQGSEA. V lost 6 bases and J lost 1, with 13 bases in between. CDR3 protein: CSVAKGQSYEQYF. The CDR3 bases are TGCAGCGTGGCAAAGGGACAATCCTACGAGCAGTACTTC.

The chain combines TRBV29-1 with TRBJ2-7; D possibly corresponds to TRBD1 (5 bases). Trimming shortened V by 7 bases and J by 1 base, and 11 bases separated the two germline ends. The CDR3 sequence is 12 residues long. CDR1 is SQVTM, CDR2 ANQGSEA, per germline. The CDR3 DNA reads TGCAGCGCGGGCAGGGAATCCTACGAGCAGTACTTC. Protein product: CSAGRESYEQYF.

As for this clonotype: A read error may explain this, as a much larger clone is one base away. The CDR3 DNA sequence: TGTGCCAGCAGCTTACGGCAGGGCGGTGGTCAGCCCCGGCATTTT. Translation: CASSLRQGGGQPRHF. The V gene is TRBV7-2, the J gene TRBJ1-5, with a possible D match to TRBD1 (5 bases). The CDR3 length is 15 residues. Germline lookup yields CDR1 SGHTA and CDR2 FQGNSA.

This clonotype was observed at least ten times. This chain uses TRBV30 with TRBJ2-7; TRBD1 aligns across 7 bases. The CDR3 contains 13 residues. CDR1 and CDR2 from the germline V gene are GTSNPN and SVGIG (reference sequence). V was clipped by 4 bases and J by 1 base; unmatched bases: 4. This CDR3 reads CAWKRTGSYEQYF. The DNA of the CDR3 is TGTGCCTGGAAACGGACAGGTTCCTACGAGCAGTACTTC.